This TCR beta chain was recorded in a study of T cell repertoires in cytomegalovirus infection (dated by TCRdb to about 2019). As for the study more broadly: Donor HLA type was relevant to the analysis, as public TCR beta signatures indicated carriage of CMV infection together with the matching HLA type.

Reads for this sample came from an Illumina HiSeq 1500. TCRdb trimmed the raw reads at Q25, called clones with MiXCR and kept productive beta chains. Under each unique CDR3 protein, matching rows form one entry showing the most common genes and DNA. In this sample the table shows some 390,000 distinct CDR3 sequences, less than 20% of which occur a single time. The ten largest clones capture 8.7% of the sample. In the case of this clonotype: This receptor's antigen is unknown. Base qualities are missing; no much larger clone stands one base away.

General findings and caveats noted by the study authors: In both this cohort and an independent cohort of 300 to 450 donors, the cumulative frequency of public TCR beta family members distinguished carriers of CMV infection plus the relevant HLA type. The ex vivo response was dominated by HLA-C-restricted CMV-specific TCR beta clonotypes, which also provided the single most frequent clonotype in two of eight donors.

Sequences GTSNPN (CDR1) and SVGIG (CDR2) are obtained from the germline V gene (reference sequence). Relative to germline, V is missing 7 bases and J is missing 4 bases, with 7 bases of the junction outside any gene match. There are 14 amino acids in the CDR3, from cysteine to phenylalanine inclusive. Only the CDR3 DNA stays, 42 bases, in frame from base 1. Sequences were obtained from PBMCs. The sequence joins TRBV30 to TRBJ2-3; 11 central bases correspond to TRBD2. This TCR derives from a human donor in good health (CMV status not recorded). Some clones in this sample may be carry-over from other donors' samples. Here the CDR3 is given as CASQLAGVSDTQYF. In nucleotide form, the sequence is TGTGCCTCGCAACTAGCGGGAGTATCAGATACGCAGTATTTT.